The 30 T cell receptor beta chains in this list originate from one sample, sequenced in a study of tumor-infiltrating lymphocytes in primary liver carcinoma. Making TCR beta cDNA involved around 500 ng total RNA and a constant-region primer. Employing slightly modified ARM-PCR, three nested multiplex PCR rounds were run, and these gave rise to the TCR beta libraries. TRBV1-TRBV30 forward primers paired with a C-beta reverse primer drove the first two PCR rounds, 10 cycles each. TCRdb itself ran the multiplex PCR reads through MiXCR, one entry per CDR3 protein. The repertoire includes around 54,000 distinct CDR3 sequences, about 68% of them detected once, and around 23% sits in the top ten. Scientists recovered RNA and DNA together from roughly 18-30 mg of unsorted bulk tissue. The sample was liver tumor tissue from sampling region 2. Subset indicated: tumor region T2, inferior pole. These receptor sequences come from a man in his forties or fifties with primary liver carcinoma and hepatitis B virus infection.

Details on this clonotype: One end of the junction fails to match germline, which may point to a read error. This chain links TRBV30 with TRBJ2-1, with D possibly being TRBD1 or TRBD2 (5 bases each). The CDR3 is 12 residues long. Per the germline V gene, CDR1 is GTSNPN and CDR2 is SVGIG (reference sequence). In DNA form, the CDR3 reads TGTGGCCGAAGCCCGAGGGGTTGGGAGCAGCTCTTC. Amino acids: CGRSPRGWEQLF.

This clonotype was counted between two and nine times. One junction end disagrees with the germline gene, perhaps due to a read error. The rearrangement links TRBV5-5 to TRBJ2-3; D gene uncertain. Looked up from germline, CDR1 is SGHKS and CDR2 is YYEKEE (reference sequence). CDR3 length: 20 residues. In nucleotides, the CDR3 is TGTGTCAGCAGCTTGGAGCGTGCTCGTACCGGCATCCCAGGCACAGATACACAGTATTTT. Encoded protein: CVSSLERARTGIPGTDTQYF.

Note on this clonotype: The germline gene is not matched at one end of the junction; a read error may be the cause. The V and J genes are TRBV10-3 and TRBJ2-5; tentatively, D is TRBD1 (6 bases). CDR1 ENHRY and CDR2 SYGVKD come from the germline V gene. The CDR3 contains 14 residues. CDR3 in amino acids: CVISPGDVQETQYF. Written as DNA, the CDR3 is TGTGTCATCAGCCCAGGGGACGTACAAGAGACCCAGTACTTC.

As concerns this clonotype: Sequence at one end of the junction differs from germline and may be a read error. The genes are TRBV4-1 and TRBJ2-6; 7 nucleotides agree with TRBD1. The CDR3 has 17 amino acids. CDR1 MGHRA and CDR2 YSYEKL come from the germline V gene. The chain's CDR3 is CAISPGQIVSGANVLTF. In nucleotides, the CDR3 is TGCGCCATCAGCCCGGGACAGATCGTCTCTGGGGCCAACGTCCTGACTTTC.

A few counts support this clonotype. The junction departs from germline at one end; a sequencing error may be responsible. This rearrangement joins TRBV6-6 to TRBJ2-7, with 10 bases that match TRBD2. The CDR3 is made up of 16 amino acids. Looked up from germline, CDR1 is MNHNY and CDR2 is SVGAGI (reference sequence). In DNA form, the CDR3 reads TGCGCCAGCAGTTACAGCACGCCTAGCGGGAGCAACGAGCAGCACTTC. Translation: CASSYSTPSGSNEQHF.

Concerning this clonotype: Germline and junction disagree at one end, which may indicate a read error. The rearrangement links TRBV4-1 to TRBJ2-7, with D possibly TRBD2 on 6 matching bases. CDR3 length equals 16 residues. Germline V CDR1 and CDR2: MGHRA, YSYEKL. The CDR3 DNA sequence: TGCGCCAGCGGCCAAGTCCCCGGAGATACCACGCGGGAACAGTACTTC. Translation: CASGQVPGDTTREQYF.

Of note for this clonotype: Mismatch with germline at one junction end may stem from a read error. The chain joins TRBV11-1 to TRBJ2-5, with a weak D call TRBD2 (5 bases). The CDR3 is 19 amino acids. Germline CDR1 is SGHAT and CDR2 is FQDESV (reference sequence). CDR3 DNA sequence: TGTGCCGGCAGCCCGCCCCCGAAGGTCGGGAAGGACTTCCAAGAGACCCAGTACTTC. Translation: CAGSPPPKVGKDFQETQYF.

Comment on this clonotype: In this CDR3 the conserved last residue, phenylalanine or tryptophan, is missing, so a read error is likely. The chain combines TRBV6-2 or TRBV6-3 with TRBJ2-2; D is unresolved. The ends were cut back, 8 bases at V and 7 bases at J, with 20 bases in the middle. Germline CDR1 reads MNHEY; CDR2 reads SVGEGT. This CDR3 has 15 amino acids. For the CDR3, the DNA is TGTGCCAGCGCGACCCCAACGGCAAGAGGCGGGGAGCTGTTTTCT. This codes for CASATPTARGGELFS.

Comments on this clonotype: A junction boundary mismatches the germline segment, possibly from a read error. CDR3 in amino acids: CASSLKRGGQTDTQYF. The DNA for the CDR3 is TGCGCCAGCAGCCTAAAGAGGGGAGGCCAGACGGATACGCAATATTTT. The chain recombines TRBV4-1 with TRBJ2-3, with D perhaps TRBD2 (6 bases). Per the germline V gene, CDR1 is MGHRA and CDR2 is YSYEKL. CDR3 length: 16 residues.

With respect to this clonotype: Mismatch with germline at one junction end may stem from a read error. The rearrangement uses TRBV6-1 and TRBJ2-3; 7 bases match TRBD1. Germline V lookup: CDR1 MNHNS, CDR2 SASEGT. This CDR3 contains 15 residues. CDR3 residues: CAGSIRTGRTDTRYF. The CDR3 DNA reads as TGTGCCGGCAGTATCCGGACAGGCCGCACAGATACGCGGTATTTT.

Only a few counts were recorded for this clonotype. A read error is possible here, since a much larger clone lies one base away. V gene TRBV5-1 combines with J gene TRBJ2-3; 10 bases fit TRBD1. The CDR3 has 16 amino acids. In germline, CDR1 is SGHRS, CDR2 YFSETQ. CDR3 region: CVSSYRDRGGTDTQYF. In nucleotides, the CDR3 is TGCGTCAGCAGCTACCGGGACAGGGGTGGCACAGATACGCAGTATTTT.

In regard to this clonotype: At one of its ends the junction is not consistent with the germline gene, which may arise from a read error. The chain joins TRBV6-5 to TRBJ2-6; 8 nucleotides match TRBD1. CDR3 size: 19 residues. Germline CDR1 and CDR2: MNHEY and SVGAGI. CDR3 DNA sequence: TGTACCAGCAGTTCCCCCATGGACAGGGTTCCGACCGGGGCCAACGTCCTGACTTTC. Its translation: CTSSSPMDRVPTGANVLTF.

Within the sample, this clonotype is medium-sized. This chain uses TRBV6-5 with TRBJ2-1, with 8 bases fitting TRBD2. The CDR3 consists of 15 residues. CDR1 MNHEY and CDR2 SVGAGI come from the germline V gene. The ends lost 2 bases at V and 3 bases at J; junction bases unmatched: 3. The CDR3 spells CASSYGSGSYNEQFF. In DNA form, the CDR3 reads TGTGCCAGCAGTTACGGGAGCGGGAGCTACAATGAGCAGTTCTTC.

The chain recombines TRBV7-3 with TRBJ2-2, with D perhaps TRBD1 (6 bases). The CDR3 runs 13 residues. V was trimmed by 3 bases and J by 7 bases, leaving 9 bases between them. The germline V gene encodes CDR1 SGHTA and CDR2 FQGTGA. The CDR3 sequence is CASSLLGHGELFF. The CDR3, as DNA: TGTGCCAGCAGCTTGTTGGGACACGGGGAGCTGTTTTTT.

There are a few counts of this clonotype. The junction shows a germline mismatch at one end, possibly a read error. This chain connects TRBV29-1 to TRBJ2-7; tentative D call: TRBD2 (5 bases). Germline V gene sequence: CDR1 SQVTM, CDR2 ANQGSEA. The CDR3 sequence is 14 residues long. CDR3 DNA sequence: TGCAGCGTTATAGCAGAGGGTAGCCCCTACGAGCAGTATTTC. It is translated as CSVIAEGSPYEQYF.

Concerning this clonotype itself: At one boundary the junction diverges from the germline segment, which might be a read error. The V and J genes are TRBV11-2 and TRBJ2-3, with 7 bases matching TRBD1. The CDR3 covers 14 residues. In germline, CDR1 is SGHAT, CDR2 FQNNGV. CDR3 sequence: CGSNFRDSTDTHYF. DNA for the CDR3: TGTGGCAGCAACTTTCGGGACAGCACAGATACGCACTATTTT.

This clonotype has at least ten counts. The chain couples TRBV13 to TRBJ2-1, with 7 bases identical to TRBD1. The V gene end was trimmed by 5 bases and the J gene end by 7 bases; junction bases not matched to a gene: 11. This CDR3 is built from 15 residues. In germline, CDR1 is PRHDT, CDR2 FYEKMQ (reference sequence). CDR3 DNA sequence: TGTGCCAGCAGCCTACGGACAGGCCTATGGAATGAGCAGTTCTTC. Amino acid sequence: CASSLRTGLWNEQFF.

Turning to this clonotype: The conserved closing phenylalanine or tryptophan is absent in this CDR3, likely reflecting a read error. V usage is TRBV29-1 and J usage is TRBJ2-7; 10 positions agree with TRBD1. This CDR3 is 15 amino acids long. Germline loops: CDR1 SQVTM, CDR2 ANQGSEA. The CDR3 sequence: CSLEEEGQGVYEQYI. The DNA of the CDR3 is TGCAGCCTTGAAGAAGAAGGACAGGGGGTCTACGAGCAGTACATC.

On this clonotype itself: The junction departs from the called germline gene at one end, perhaps through a read error. The V gene is TRBV19, the J gene TRBJ2-1; the D call may be TRBD1 or TRBD2 (5 bases each). CDR3 length: 14 residues. Germline V gives CDR1 LNHDA, CDR2 SQIVND (reference sequence). The CDR3 DNA reads TGTGCCAATAGTCAGGGAGCTCCGGTCGATGGGCAGTTCTTC. It yields the protein CANSQGAPVDGQFF.

Remarks on this clonotype: Lacking the conserved final phenylalanine or tryptophan, this CDR3 likely reflects a read error. The rearrangement joins TRBV6-1 to TRBJ2-1; D is ambiguous. Germline V gene sequence: CDR1 MNHNS, CDR2 SASEGT. The CDR3 sequence is 11 residues long. The CDR3 DNA follows: TGCGCCAGCAGCCTTCCGACAGAGCAGTTCCTT. It specifies CASSLPTEQFL.

With regard to this clonotype: Just one base apart from a much larger clone, this may be a read error. J is TRBJ2-7 and V is TRBV5-1; 9 bases are a match to TRBD1. This CDR3 has 14 amino acids. Germline values: CDR1 SGHRS, CDR2 YFSETQ. Trimming took 9 bases from V and 2 from J; bases not matched to a gene: 9. CDR3 amino acids: CATRWGQGAYEQYF. The DNA of the CDR3 is TGCGCCACCAGGTGGGGACAGGGTGCCTACGAGCAGTACTTC.

Worth noting for this clonotype: One end of the junction varies from germline; a read error may be responsible. This chain uses TRBV13 with TRBJ2-7; 12 bases align to TRBD2. Germline CDR1 and CDR2: PRHDT and FYEKMQ (reference sequence). This CDR3 region has 18 residues. CDR3 sequence reads: CARGAPGLAGLSSHDQYF. CDR3 nucleotides: TGTGCCAGGGGCGCCCCGGGACTAGCGGGCCTTAGCTCCCACGATCAGTACTTC. Full variable domain (missing parts from reference TRBV13 and TRBJ2-7): AAGVIQSPRHLIKEKRETATLKCYPIPRHDTVYWYQQGPGQDPQFLISFYEKMQSDKGSIPDRFSAQQFSDYHSELNMSSLELGDSALYFCARGAPGLAGLSSHDQYFGPGTRLTVT.

Only a few counts were recorded for this clonotype. One base away lies a much larger clone, so this may be a sequencing read error. This chain uses TRBV7-9 with TRBJ2-7, with 11 bases aligning to TRBD2. Germline V gives CDR1 SEHNR, CDR2 FQNEAQ (reference sequence). The CDR3 extends over 15 amino acids. CDR3 bases: TGTGCCAGCAGCTTAGTACTAGCGGGAGTTTACGAGAAGTACTTC. Translating it yields CASSLVLAGVYEKYF.

Details on this clonotype: With a much larger clone just one base away, this may be a read error. The chain recombines TRBV28 with TRBJ2-1; 9 positions agree with TRBD1. The germline CDR1 and CDR2 sequences are MDHEN and SYDVKM. The CDR3 sequence is 14 residues long. The DNA for the CDR3 is TGTGCCAGCAGGAGACAGGGGGTTTATGATGAGAAGTTCTTC. It translates to CASRRQGVYDEKFF.

This clonotype showed up many times. The chain joins TRBV5-4 to TRBJ2-1; 15 bases are a match to TRBD2. J gave up 12 bases and V 3 bases, and 4 bases lay outside the gene matches. The CDR3 is 14 residues long. Germline CDR1 is SGHNT and CDR2 is YYREEE (reference sequence). The CDR3 loop is CASSWTSGRGGQFF. The CDR3 bases are TGTGCCAGCAGCTGGACTAGCGGGAGGGGCGGGCAGTTCTTC. Variable domain in full (rest from reference TRBV5-4 and TRBJ2-1): ETGVTQSPTHLIKTRGQQVTLRCSSQSGHNTVSWYQQALGQGPQFIFQYYREEENGRGNFPPRFSGLQFPNYSSELNVNALELDDSALYLCASSWTSGRGGQFFGPGTRLTVL.

Comment on this clonotype: At one end the junction does not follow the germline gene, possibly because of a read error. The rearrangement links TRBV6-5 to TRBJ2-7; 9 bases agree with TRBD1. Germline V lookup: CDR1 MNHEY, CDR2 SVGAGI. This CDR3 is built from 13 residues. Here the CDR3 DNA reads TGTACCAGTAACCGGGACAGGGACTACGAGCAGTACTTC. Its protein product is CTSNRDRDYEQYF.

As to this clonotype: The conserved final phenylalanine or tryptophan is absent from the CDR3, which likely points to a read error. The rearrangement joins TRBV13 to TRBJ2-2, with TRBD2 matching 12 bases. CDR3 length: 18 amino acids. Germline V CDR1 and CDR2: PRHDT, FYEKMQ (reference sequence). The CDR3 DNA sequence: TGCGCCAGCAGCTTACTGCAGCTAGCGGGAGGGCCTAACGGGGAGCTGTTTTAT. Translated, it gives CASSLLQLAGGPNGELFY.

In the case of this clonotype: It may be a read error: a sequence one base away is much more abundant. The CDR3 is CASSFLEGGLGYGQYF. CDR3 DNA: TGCGCCAGCAGCTTCCTTGAGGGCGGCTTAGGGTACGGGCAGTACTTC. V usage is TRBV5-1 and J usage is TRBJ2-7; the D gene is possibly TRBD2 (5 bases). This CDR3 has 16 residues. CDR1 is SGHRS, CDR2 YFSETQ, per germline.

This chain uses TRBV11-2 with TRBJ2-7; perhaps TRBD2 as D (6 bases). This CDR3 is built from 16 residues. The germline V gene has CDR1 SGHAT and CDR2 FQNNGV. Trimming removed 3 bases from V and 2 bases from J, with 17 bases in between. The CDR3 sequence is CASSLGGGTSAYEQYF. CDR3 in DNA: TGTGCCAGCAGCTTGGGGGGTGGAACTTCCGCCTACGAGCAGTACTTC.

A remark on this clonotype: Here the CDR3 omits its conserved ending phenylalanine or tryptophan, so a read error is the likely source. The chain combines TRBV6-1 with TRBJ2-2, with D unclear. This CDR3 has 14 amino acids. Looked up from germline, CDR1 is MNHNS and CDR2 is SASEGT. The CDR3 DNA follows: TGTGCCAACAGTTACTCTCGGGACACCGGGGAGCTGTTTATT. Translation gives CANSYSRDTGELFI.